Below are 8 T cell receptor beta chains sequenced from a single sample in a study of blood T cell repertoires in COVID-19. Profiled with immunoSEQ multiplex PCR; TCRdb holds only in-frame clones, not every one. The sample gives 650,000 to 800,000 clones, just under 90% of which show up once; about 0.26% is in the top ten. Sequencing was done on a sample of peripheral blood. The receptors here all came from a woman between 18 and 29 years old with acute or convalescent COVID-19.

The rearrangement joins TRBV19 to TRBJ1-5; the D gene is possibly TRBD1 (5 bases). Germline V lookup: CDR1 LNHDA, CDR2 SQIVND (reference sequence). Trimming removed 8 bases at V and 2 bases at J, with 10 bases between. The CDR3 extends over 13 amino acids. This CDR3 reads CASRGSGNQPQHF. The CDR3 DNA sequence: TGTGCCAGTCGGGGGTCCGGCAATCAGCCCCAGCATTTT.

This sequence joins TRBV19 and TRBJ1-1; the D is unclear. Germline V gene sequence: CDR1 LNHDA, CDR2 SQIVND (reference sequence). This CDR3 is 15 amino acids long. Trimming took off 4 bases at V and 0 bases at J, with 12 bases between the two ends. CDR3 coding DNA: TGTGCCAGTAGTAGAGTTCAACAGTTGAACACTGAAGCTTTCTTT. Translating it yields CASSRVQQLNTEAFF. Supplemented by reference TRBV19 and TRBJ1-1, the full variable domain reads DGGITQSPKYLFRKEGQNVTLSCEQNLNHDAMYWYRQDPGQGLRLIYYSQIVNDFQKGDIAEGYSVSREKKESFPLTVTSAQKNPTAFYLCASSRVQQLNTEAFFGQGTRLTVV.

The chain joins TRBV7-8 to TRBJ1-2, with a weak D call TRBD1 (5 bases). CDR1 is SGHVS, CDR2 FQNEAQ, per germline. The CDR3 is made up of 14 amino acids. V shed 1 base and J shed 3 bases, with 9 bases lying between them. The CDR3 region has the DNA TGTGCCAGCAGCTTAGACGCAGGGCACTATGGCTACACCTTC. Translated: CASSLDAGHYGYTF.

The chain has TRBV2 and TRBJ2-1, with D maybe TRBD2 (6 bases). This CDR3 has 13 residues. Germline CDR1 and CDR2: SNHLY and FYNNEI. Trimming removed 4 bases at V and 9 bases at J, with 13 bases between. The CDR3 spells CASSGLPGGEQFF. The CDR3 DNA follows: TGTGCCAGCAGTGGGCTACCCGGGGGTGAGCAGTTCTTC.

The chain links TRBV9 to TRBJ1-1, with TRBD1 as a possible D gene (6 bases). Germline CDR1 is SGDLS and CDR2 is YYNGEE. The CDR3 loop spans 13 amino acids. V was clipped by 3 bases and J by 5 bases, with 11 bases between them. Here the CDR3 reads CASSASTGTEAFF. In DNA, the CDR3 is TGTGCCAGCAGCGCCTCGACAGGAACTGAAGCTTTCTTT.

For this clone: An end of the junction differs from the germline gene, which may be a read error. This chain uses TRBV12-3 or TRBV12-4 with TRBJ2-3; 8 nucleotides line up with TRBD1. This CDR3 is 13 amino acids long. CDR3 DNA: TGTGCCAGCACCAGACCTTACAGGGGGGCAGCGGATTTT. Amino acids: CASTRPYRGAADF.

The V call is TRBV28, the J call TRBJ1-3, with D unclear. This CDR3 has 12 residues. The ends were cut back, 8 bases at V and 1 base at J, with 6 bases in the middle. Germline V gives CDR1 MDHEN, CDR2 SYDVKM. For the CDR3, the DNA is TGTGCCAGCCGAACTTCTGGAAACACCATATATTTT. Translation gives CASRTSGNTIYF.

Comment on this clone: The junction does not match germline at one end; this may be a read error. The chain joins TRBV2 to TRBJ2-7; TRBD1 might be the D (6 bases). From germline, CDR1 is SNHLY and CDR2 FYNNEI. The CDR3 is 15 residues long. CDR3 sequence: CASREDDRRFYEQYF. The CDR3 DNA follows: TGTGCCAGCAGAGAAGACGACAGGAGATTCTACGAGCAGTACTTC.